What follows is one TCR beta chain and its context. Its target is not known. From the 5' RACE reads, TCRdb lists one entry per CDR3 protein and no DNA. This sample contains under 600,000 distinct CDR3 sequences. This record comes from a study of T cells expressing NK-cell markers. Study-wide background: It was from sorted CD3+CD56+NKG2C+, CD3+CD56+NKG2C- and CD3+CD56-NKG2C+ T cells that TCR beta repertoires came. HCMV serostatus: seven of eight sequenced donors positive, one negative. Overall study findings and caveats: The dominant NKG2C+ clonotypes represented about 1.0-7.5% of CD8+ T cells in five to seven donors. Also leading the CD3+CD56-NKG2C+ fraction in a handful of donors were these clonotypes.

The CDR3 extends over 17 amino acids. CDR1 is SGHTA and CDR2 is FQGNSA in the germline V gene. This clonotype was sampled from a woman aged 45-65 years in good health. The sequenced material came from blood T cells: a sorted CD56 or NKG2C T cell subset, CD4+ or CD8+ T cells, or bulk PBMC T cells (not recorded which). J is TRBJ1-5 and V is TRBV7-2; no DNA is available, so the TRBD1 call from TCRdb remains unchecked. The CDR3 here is CASSSRGGQGTNQPQHF.